Described below is a single T cell receptor beta chain sequence and its context. Its antigen is not identified. V was shortened by 2 bases and J by 7 bases, with 18 bases between the two germline ends. The CDR3 sequence is 16 residues long. Looked up from germline, CDR1 is MNHNY and CDR2 is SVGAGI (reference sequence). These data come from a study of somatic mutations in cytotoxic T cells in rheumatoid arthritis. Overall study findings and caveats: A significant difference in CD8+ T-cell clonality was not found between rheumatoid arthritis patients and age-matched healthy controls.

Source study methods: Patient CD8+ clones bigger than 1% seldom lined up with published virus-specific TCRB sequences. The repertoire was sequenced with immunoSEQ multiplex PCR; TCRdb's copy has only in-frame clones and lacks some. The DNA gave D and trimming, while V, J and clone size come from that table. Among some 20,000 clones, approximately 83% were seen once, and the ten largest hold approximately 14%. The sequence derives from an adult with rheumatoid arthritis. This sequence joins TRBV6-6 and TRBJ2-1; D possibly uses TRBD1 or TRBD2 (5 bases each). The sequenced sample consisted of CD8+ T cells sorted from blood. CDR3 residues: CASSYGTGPVENEQFF. The CDR3 nucleotides are TGTGCCAGCAGTTACGGGACCGGGCCCGTGGAAAATGAGCAGTTCTTC.